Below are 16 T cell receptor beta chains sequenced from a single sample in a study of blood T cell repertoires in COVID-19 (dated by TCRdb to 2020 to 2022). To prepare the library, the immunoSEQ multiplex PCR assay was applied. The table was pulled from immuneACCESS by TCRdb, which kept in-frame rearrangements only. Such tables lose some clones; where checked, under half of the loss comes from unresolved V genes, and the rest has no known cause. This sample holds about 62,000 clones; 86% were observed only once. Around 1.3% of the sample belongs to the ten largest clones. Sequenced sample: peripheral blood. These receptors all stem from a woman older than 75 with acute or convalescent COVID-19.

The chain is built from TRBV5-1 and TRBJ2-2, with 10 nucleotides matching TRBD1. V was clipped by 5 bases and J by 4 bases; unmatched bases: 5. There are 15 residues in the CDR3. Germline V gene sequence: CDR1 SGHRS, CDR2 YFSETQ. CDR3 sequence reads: CASRAGTGATGELFF. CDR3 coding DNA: TGCGCCAGCAGAGCCGGGACAGGGGCCACCGGGGAGCTGTTTTTT.

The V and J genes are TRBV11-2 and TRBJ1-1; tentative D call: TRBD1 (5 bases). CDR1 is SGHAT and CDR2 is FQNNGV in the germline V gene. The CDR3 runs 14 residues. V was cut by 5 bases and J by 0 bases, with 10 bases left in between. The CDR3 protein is CASSQTTVNTEAFF. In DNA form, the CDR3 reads TGTGCCAGCAGCCAGACGACAGTGAACACTGAAGCTTTCTTT. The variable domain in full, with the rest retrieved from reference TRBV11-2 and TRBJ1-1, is EAGVAQSPRYKIIEKRQSVAFWCNPISGHATLYWYQQILGQGPKLLIQFQNNGVVDDSQLPKDRFSAERLKGVDSTLKIQPAKLEDSAVYLCASSQTTVNTEAFFGQGTRLTVV.

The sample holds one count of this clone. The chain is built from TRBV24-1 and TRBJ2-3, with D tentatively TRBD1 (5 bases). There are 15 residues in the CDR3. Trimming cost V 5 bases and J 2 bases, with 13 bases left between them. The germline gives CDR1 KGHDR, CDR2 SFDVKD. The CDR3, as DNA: TGTGCCACCAGTGCCGCGCAGGGCTTCACAGATACGCAGTATTTT. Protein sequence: CATSAAQGFTDTQYF.

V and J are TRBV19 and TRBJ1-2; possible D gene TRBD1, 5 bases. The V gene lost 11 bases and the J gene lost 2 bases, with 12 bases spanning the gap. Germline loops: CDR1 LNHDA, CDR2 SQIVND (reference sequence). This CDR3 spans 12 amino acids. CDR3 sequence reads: CACQGPNYGYTF. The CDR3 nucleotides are TGTGCCTGCCAGGGCCCGAACTATGGCTACACCTTC. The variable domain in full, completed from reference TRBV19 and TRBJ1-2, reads DGGITQSPKYLFRKEGQNVTLSCEQNLNHDAMYWYRQDPGQGLRLIYYSQIVNDFQKGDIAEGYSVSREKKESFPLTVTSAQKNPTAFYLCACQGPNYGYTFGSGTRLTVV.

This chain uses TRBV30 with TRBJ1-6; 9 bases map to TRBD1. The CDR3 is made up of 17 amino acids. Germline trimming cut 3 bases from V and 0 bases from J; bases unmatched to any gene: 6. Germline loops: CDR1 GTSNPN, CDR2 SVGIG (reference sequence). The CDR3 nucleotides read TGTGCCTGGAGCGCCGGGACAGGGAGCTCCTATAATTCACCCCTCCACTTT. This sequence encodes CAWSAGTGSSYNSPLHF.

The CDR3 nucleotides read TGTGCCAGCAGCATCCGGGACTCCCTCGAGCAGTACTTC. This codes for CASSIRDSLEQYF. The chain carries TRBV5-4 and TRBJ2-7, with a weak D call TRBD2 (6 bases). Germline V gene sequence: CDR1 SGHNT, CDR2 YYREEE (reference sequence). The CDR3 has 13 residues. Deletions cut 4 bases from V and 6 bases from J, with 14 bases between.

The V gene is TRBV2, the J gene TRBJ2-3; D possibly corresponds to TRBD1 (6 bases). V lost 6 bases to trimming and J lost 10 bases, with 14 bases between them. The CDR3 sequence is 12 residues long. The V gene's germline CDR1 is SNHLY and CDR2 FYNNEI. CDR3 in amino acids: CASRPDRFPQYF. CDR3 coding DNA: TGTGCCAGCAGACCCGACAGGTTTCCGCAGTATTTT.

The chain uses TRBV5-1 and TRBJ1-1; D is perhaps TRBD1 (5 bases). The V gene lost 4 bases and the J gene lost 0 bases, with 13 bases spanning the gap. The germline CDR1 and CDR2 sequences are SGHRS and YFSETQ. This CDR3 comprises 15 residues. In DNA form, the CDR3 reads TGCGCCAGCAGCACCTTAGACAGCATGAACACTGAAGCTTTCTTT. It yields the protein CASSTLDSMNTEAFF.

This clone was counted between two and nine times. The CDR3 DNA sequence: TGTGCCAGCAGCCAAAACAGGGGAGATCAGCCCCAGCATTTT. The encoded protein is CASSQNRGDQPQHF. The V gene is TRBV4-2, the J gene TRBJ1-5; 7 nucleotides line up with TRBD1. J was trimmed by 5 bases and V by 2 bases; bases with no gene match: 3. From germline, CDR1 is LGHNA and CDR2 YNFKEQ. The CDR3 length is 14 residues.

The CDR3 loop reads CASSIEAGGPYGYTF. The CDR3 coding sequence is TGTGCCAGTAGTATAGAGGCAGGGGGCCCCTATGGCTACACCTTC. V is TRBV19 and J is TRBJ1-2; TRBD1 matches at 8 bases. The length of the CDR3 is 15 residues. The V gene end was trimmed by 0 bases and the J gene end by 4 bases; junction bases not matched to a gene: 4. Germline V CDR1 and CDR2: LNHDA, SQIVND (reference sequence).

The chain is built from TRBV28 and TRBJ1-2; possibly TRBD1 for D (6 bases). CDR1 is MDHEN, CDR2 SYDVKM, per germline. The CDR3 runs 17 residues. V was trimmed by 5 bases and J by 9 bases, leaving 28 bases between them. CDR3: CASSGFGTTSPYISYTF. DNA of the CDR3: TGTGCCAGCAGTGGGTTCGGGACAACCAGCCCTTATATTAGCTACACCTTC.

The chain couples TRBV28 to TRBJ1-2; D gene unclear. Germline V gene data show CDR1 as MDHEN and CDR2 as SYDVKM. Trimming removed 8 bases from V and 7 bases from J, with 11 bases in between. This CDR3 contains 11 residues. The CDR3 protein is CASRWATGYTF. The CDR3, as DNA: TGTGCCAGCCGTTGGGCCACTGGCTACACCTTC.

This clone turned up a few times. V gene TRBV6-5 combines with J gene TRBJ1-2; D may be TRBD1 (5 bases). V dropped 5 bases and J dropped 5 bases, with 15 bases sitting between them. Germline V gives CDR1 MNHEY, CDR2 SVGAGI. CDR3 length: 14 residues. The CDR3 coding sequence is TGTGCCAGCAGTCGGCAGGGCTCTCGGTATGGCTACACCTTC. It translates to CASSRQGSRYGYTF.

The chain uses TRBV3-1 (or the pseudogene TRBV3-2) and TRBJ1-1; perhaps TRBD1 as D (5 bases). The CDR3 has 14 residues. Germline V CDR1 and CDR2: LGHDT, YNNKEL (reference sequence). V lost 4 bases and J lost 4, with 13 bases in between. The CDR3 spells CASSPGRGITEAFF. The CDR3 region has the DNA TGTGCCAGCAGCCCAGGACGGGGGATCACTGAAGCTTTCTTT.

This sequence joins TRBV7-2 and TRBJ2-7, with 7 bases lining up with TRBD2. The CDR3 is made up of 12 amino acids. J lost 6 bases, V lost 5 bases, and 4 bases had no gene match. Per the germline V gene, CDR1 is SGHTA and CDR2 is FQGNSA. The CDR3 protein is CASSPLAGEQYF. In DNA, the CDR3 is TGTGCCAGCAGCCCCTTAGCGGGCGAGCAGTACTTC.

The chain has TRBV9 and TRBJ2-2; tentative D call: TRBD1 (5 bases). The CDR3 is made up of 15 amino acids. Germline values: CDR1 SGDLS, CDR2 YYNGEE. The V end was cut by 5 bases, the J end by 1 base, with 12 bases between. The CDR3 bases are TGTGCCAGCAGTCCCGTAACAGGGAACACCGGGGAGCTGTTTTTT. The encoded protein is CASSPVTGNTGELFF. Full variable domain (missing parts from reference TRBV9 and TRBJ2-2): DSGVTQTPKHLITATGQRVTLRCSPRSGDLSVYWYQQSLDQGLQFLIQYYNGEERAKGNILERFSAQQFPDLHSELNLSSLELGDSALYFCASSPVTGNTGELFFGEGSRLTVL.